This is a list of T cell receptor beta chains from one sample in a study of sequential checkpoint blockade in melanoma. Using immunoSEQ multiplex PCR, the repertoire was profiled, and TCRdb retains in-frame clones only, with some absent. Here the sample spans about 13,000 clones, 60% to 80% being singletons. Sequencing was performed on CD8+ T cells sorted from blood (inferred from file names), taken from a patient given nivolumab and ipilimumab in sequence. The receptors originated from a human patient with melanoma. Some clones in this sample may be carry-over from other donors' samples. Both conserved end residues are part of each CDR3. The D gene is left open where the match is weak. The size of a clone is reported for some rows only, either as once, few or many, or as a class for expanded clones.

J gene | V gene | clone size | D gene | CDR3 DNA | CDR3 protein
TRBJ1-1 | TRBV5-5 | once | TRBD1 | TGTGCCAGCCTAGAGAGGGACAGTCTGAACACTGAAGCTTTCTTT | CASLERDSLNTEAFF
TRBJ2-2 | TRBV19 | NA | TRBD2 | TGTGCCAGTAGTATTGGTCCCCTGCCTGGGCCTAGCGGAATGGAGCTGTTTTTT | CASSIGPLPGPSGMELFF
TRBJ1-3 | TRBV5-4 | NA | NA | TGCGCCAGCAGCCAAAGGGCAGGAGGCCGCTCTGGAAACACCATATATTTT | CASSQRAGGRSGNTIYF
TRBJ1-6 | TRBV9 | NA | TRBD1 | TGTGCCAGCAGCGGGGACAGGGTCGGCCTCCACTTT | CASSGDRVGLHF
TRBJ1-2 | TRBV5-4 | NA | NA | TGTGCCAGCAGCCAAGGGTTGGAGGGTTTTGGCTACACCTTC | CASSQGLEGFGYTF
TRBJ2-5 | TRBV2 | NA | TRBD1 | TGTGCCAGCAGTGAACGGACAGGGATACAGGAGACCCAGTACTTC | CASSERTGIQETQYF
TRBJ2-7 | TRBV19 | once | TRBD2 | TGTGCCAGTAGCCCCGGGGGGGATGGGTACGAGCAGTACTTC | CASSPGGDGYEQYF
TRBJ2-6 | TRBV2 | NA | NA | TGTGCCCTCAGGGTGCGGTTCAAAGGCCAGGCGGGATCTGGGGCCAACGTCCTGACTTTC | CALRVRFKGQAGSGANVLTF
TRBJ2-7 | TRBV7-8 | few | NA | TGTGCCAGCAGCTTATTATCGGGCAGGGATTCCTACGAGCAGTACTTC | CASSLLSGRDSYEQYF
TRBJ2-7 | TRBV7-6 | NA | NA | TGTGCCAGCAGCTTAGCGCTCGGTTACGAGCAGTACTTC | CASSLALGYEQYF
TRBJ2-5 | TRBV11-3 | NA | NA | TGTGCCAGCAGCACCTGGACAGCAGACCAAGAGACCCAGTACTTC | CASSTWTADQETQYF
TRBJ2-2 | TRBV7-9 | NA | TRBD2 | TGTGCCAGCAGCTCGGGACTAGCGGGGGCCGGGGGTACCGGGGAGCTGTTTTTT | CASSSGLAGAGGTGELFF
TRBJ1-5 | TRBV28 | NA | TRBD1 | TGTGCCAGCAGCCCGGACAGGGAGACCAATCAGCCCCAGCATTTT | CASSPDRETNQPQHF
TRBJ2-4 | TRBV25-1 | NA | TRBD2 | TGTGCCAGCAGTGCCGGGGGGGCCAAAAACATTCAGTACTTC | CASSAGGAKNIQYF
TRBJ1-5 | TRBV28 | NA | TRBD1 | TGTGCCAGCAGTCGTTACAGGGGGATCAGCAATCAGCCCCAGCATTTT | CASSRYRGISNQPQHF
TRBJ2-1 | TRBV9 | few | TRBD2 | TGTGCCAGCAGCCTAGGATCGGGGGGCTCCTACAATGAGCAGTTCTTC | CASSLGSGGSYNEQFF
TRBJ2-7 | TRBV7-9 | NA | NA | TGTGCCAGCAGCTTAGTGGGCAGTTCCTACGAGCAGTACTTC | CASSLVGSSYEQYF
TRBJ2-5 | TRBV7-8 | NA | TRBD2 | TGTGCCAGCAGCTACACTCTGGGACTAGCGGGGGTGGGCAAGAAAGAGACCCAGTACTTC | CASSYTLGLAGVGKKETQYF
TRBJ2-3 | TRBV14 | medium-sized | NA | TGTGCCAGCAGCCAAGAAGAGACGGCGACTTTCACAGATACGCAGTATTTT | CASSQEETATFTDTQYF
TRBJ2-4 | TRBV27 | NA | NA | TGTGCCAGCAGTTTATCAGCCCAGGGGGGCCGGGGAAACATTCAGTACTTC | CASSLSAQGGRGNIQYF
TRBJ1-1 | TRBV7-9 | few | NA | TGTGCCAGCAGTCCTCAAAGGAGGCAGGCTTCTGAAGCTTTCTTT | CASSPQRRQASEAFF
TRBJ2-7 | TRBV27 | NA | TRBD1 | TGTGCCAGCAGTCCCCGACAGGGCTCCTACGAGCAGTACTTC | CASSPRQGSYEQYF
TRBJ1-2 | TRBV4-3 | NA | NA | TGCGCCAGCAGCCAAGGTGTGCGGACAGAATATGGCTACACCTTC | CASSQGVRTEYGYTF